This is a list of T cell receptor beta chains from one sample in a study of sequential checkpoint blockade in melanoma. Only in-frame clones appear in the TCRdb table, and some are missing; sequencing was by immunoSEQ multiplex PCR. The sample consists of 25,000 to 35,000 clones, about 89% of them appearing once. Sequences were derived from CD8+ T cells sorted from blood (inferred from file names), sampled from a patient given nivolumab and ipilimumab in sequence. Receptor source: a human donor with melanoma. CDR3s include the opening cysteine and the closing phenylalanine or tryptophan. D genes are given only for firm matches. Clone sizes are given selectively: once, few, many, or a class where the clone is expanded.

v_gene	j_gene	d_gene	abundance	CDR3aa	CDR3nt
TRBV9	TRBJ2-5	.	.	CASSDPWGQVETQYF	TGTGCCAGCAGCGACCCTTGGGGCCAAGTCGAGACCCAGTACTTC
TRBV19	TRBJ1-1	TRBD1	.	CASSIYGGDSIITEAFF	TGTGCCAGTAGTATATACGGGGGGGACAGCATTATCACTGAAGCTTTCTTT
TRBV28	TRBJ1-4	.	.	CASSLLLGGTGEKLFF	TGTGCCAGCAGTTTACTTTTGGGGGGTACGGGAGAAAAACTGTTTTTT
TRBV30	TRBJ2-3	TRBD2	.	CAWSLTSGEISTQYF	TGTGCCTGGAGTCTCACTAGCGGGGAAATTAGTACGCAGTATTTT
TRBV11-2	TRBJ1-1	.	.	CASSLGPGPWNTEAFF	TGTGCCAGCAGCTTAGGTCCGGGTCCCTGGAACACTGAAGCTTTCTTT
TRBV5-1	TRBJ1-1	.	.	CASSYTGQLNTEAFF	TGCGCCAGCAGTTACACCGGACAGCTGAACACTGAAGCTTTCTTT
TRBV19	TRBJ2-1	TRBD2	.	CASSIDNGGLAGSYNEQFF	TGTGCCAGTAGTATAGATAATGGGGGACTAGCGGGGAGTTACAATGAGCAGTTCTTC
TRBV5-8	TRBJ1-5	TRBD1	.	CASSAGQEANPQHF	TGTGCCAGCAGCGCCGGACAGGAGGCTAACCCCCAGCATTTT
TRBV7-6	TRBJ2-1	TRBD2	.	CASSSGLGSRYNEQFF	TGTGCCAGCAGCTCGGGACTAGGCTCGCGCTACAATGAGCAGTTCTTC
TRBV5-1	TRBJ1-2	TRBD1	.	CASSLGQGALGYTF	TGCGCCAGCAGCTTGGGACAGGGGGCGCTTGGCTACACCTTC
TRBV6-5	TRBJ2-3	.	.	CASSRGASRTDTQYF	TGTGCCAGCAGCCGCGGGGCTAGCCGCACAGATACGCAGTATTTT
TRBV6-6	TRBJ2-7	.	.	CASSYAREIPTIEQYF	TGTGCCAGCAGTTACGCCCGGGAGATTCCTACGATTGAGCAGTACTTC
TRBV4-2	TRBJ2-7	TRBD1	once	CASSQAGGEQYF	TGTGCCAGCAGCCAAGCAGGGGGCGAGCAGTACTTC
TRBV9	TRBJ2-1	TRBD2	.	CASSAAGTNNEQFF	TGTGCCAGCAGCGCCGCCGGGACTAACAATGAGCAGTTCTTC
TRBV19	TRBJ1-1	TRBD1	.	CASSRQGETEAFF	TGTGCCAGTAGCAGACAGGGGGAGACTGAAGCTTTCTTT
TRBV6-5	TRBJ2-1	TRBD2	.	CASSYGLAGAWEQFF	TGTGCCAGCAGTTACGGGCTAGCGGGAGCATGGGAGCAGTTCTTC
TRBV4-2	TRBJ2-6	.	once	CASSQESGGTGANVLTF	TGTGCCAGCAGCCAAGAATCGGGGGGCACTGGGGCCAACGTCCTGACTTTC
TRBV7-9	TRBJ1-1	.	once	CASSLGGRNTEAFF	TGTGCCAGCAGCTTAGGCGGGCGAAACACTGAAGCTTTCTTT
TRBV28	TRBJ2-1	.	.	CASSFNYNEQFF	TGTGCCAGCAGTTTCAACTACAATGAGCAGTTCTTC
TRBV5-4	TRBJ1-2	TRBD1	.	CASSFTGTGVRYGYTF	TGTGCCAGCAGCTTTACCGGGACAGGGGTTCGTTATGGCTACACCTTC
TRBV28	TRBJ2-2	.	.	CASSRWRVDTGELFF	TGTGCCAGCAGTCGGTGGAGGGTAGACACCGGGGAGCTGTTTTTT
TRBV11-2	TRBJ1-4	.	.	CASSLGSGKLFF	TGTGCCAGCAGCCTAGGGTCAGGAAAACTGTTTTTT
TRBV15	TRBJ2-3	.	.	CATSRAGSGFISTDTQYF	TGTGCCACCAGCAGAGCCGGATCGGGGTTCATCAGCACAGATACGCAGTATTTT
TRBV6-4	TRBJ2-6	.	.	CASSGDTSASGANVLTF	TGTGCCAGCAGTGGGGACACCTCAGCCTCTGGGGCCAACGTCCTGACTTTC
TRBV4-2	TRBJ2-4	.	few	CASSQDIRVAAGLAKNIQYF	TGTGCCAGCAGCCAAGATATAAGGGTTGCGGCGGGCCTAGCCAAAAACATTCAGTACTTC
TRBV2	TRBJ2-2	.	.	CASSEATSSTGELFF	TGTGCCAGCAGTGAAGCGACTAGTAGTACCGGGGAGCTGTTTTTT
TRBV9	TRBJ1-5	TRBD1	.	CASSKGGGGRGQPQHF	TGTGCCAGCAGCAAAGGCGGAGGGGGCCGGGGTCAGCCCCAGCATTTT
TRBV5-6	TRBJ2-2	TRBD1	.	CASSTGQGAVGELFF	TGTGCCAGCAGCACCGGACAGGGGGCGGTCGGGGAGCTGTTTTTT
TRBV7-9	TRBJ1-2	.	.	CASSFSGAYYGYTF	TGTGCCAGCAGCTTCTCAGGGGCCTACTATGGCTACACCTTC
TRBV30	TRBJ1-2	TRBD1	.	CAWEGQGRNGYTF	TGTGCCTGGGAGGGACAGGGGCGCAATGGCTACACCTTC
TRBV11-2	TRBJ1-2	.	.	CASSFGGNYGYTF	TGTGCCAGCAGCTTCGGGGGTAACTATGGCTACACCTTC
TRBV19	TRBJ2-7	.	.	CASSIRGASYEQYF	TGTGCCAGTAGTATCAGGGGGGCCTCCTACGAGCAGTACTTC